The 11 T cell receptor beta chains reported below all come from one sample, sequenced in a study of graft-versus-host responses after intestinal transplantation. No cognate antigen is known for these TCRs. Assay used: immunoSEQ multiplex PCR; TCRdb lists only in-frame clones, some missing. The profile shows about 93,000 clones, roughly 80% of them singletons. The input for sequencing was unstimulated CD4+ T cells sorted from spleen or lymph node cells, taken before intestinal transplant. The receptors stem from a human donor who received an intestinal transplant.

Here the CDR3 DNA reads TGCGCCAGCAGCTTGCGCGGGACTAGATTCTCCTACGAGCAGTACTTC. Translated: CASSLRGTRFSYEQYF. The rearrangement uses TRBV5-1 and TRBJ2-7; TRBD2 matches at 8 bases. The CDR3 loop spans 16 amino acids. V shed 1 base, J shed 0 bases, and the junction held 6 bases outside the gene matches. Germline V gene data show CDR1 as SGHRS and CDR2 as YFSETQ.

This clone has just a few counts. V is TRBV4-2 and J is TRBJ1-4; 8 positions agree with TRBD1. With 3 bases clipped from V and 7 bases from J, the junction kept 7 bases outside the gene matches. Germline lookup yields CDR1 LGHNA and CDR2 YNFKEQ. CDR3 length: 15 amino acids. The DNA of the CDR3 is TGTGCCAGCAGCCACCCCCAGGGGGCGCGTGAAAAACTGTTTTTT. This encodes CASSHPQGAREKLFF.

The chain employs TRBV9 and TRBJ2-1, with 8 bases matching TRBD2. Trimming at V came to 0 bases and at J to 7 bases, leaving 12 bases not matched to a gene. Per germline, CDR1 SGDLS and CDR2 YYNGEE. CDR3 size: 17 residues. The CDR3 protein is CASSVAGLRGGGNEQFF. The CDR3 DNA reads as TGTGCCAGCAGCGTAGCCGGGCTTCGGGGGGGCGGGAATGAGCAGTTCTTC.

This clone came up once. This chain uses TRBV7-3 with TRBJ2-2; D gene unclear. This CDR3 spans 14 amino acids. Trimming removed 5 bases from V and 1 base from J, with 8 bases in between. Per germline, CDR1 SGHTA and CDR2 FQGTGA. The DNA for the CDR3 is TGTGCCAGCAGCATAAACAGGAACACCGGGGAGCTGTTTTTT. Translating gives CASSINRNTGELFF. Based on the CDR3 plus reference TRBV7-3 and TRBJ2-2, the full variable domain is GAGVSQTPSNKVTEKGKYVELRCDPISGHTALYWYRQSLGQGPEFLIYFQGTGAADDSGLPNDRFFAVRPEGSVSTLKIQRTERGDSAVYLCASSINRNTGELFFGEGSRLTVL.

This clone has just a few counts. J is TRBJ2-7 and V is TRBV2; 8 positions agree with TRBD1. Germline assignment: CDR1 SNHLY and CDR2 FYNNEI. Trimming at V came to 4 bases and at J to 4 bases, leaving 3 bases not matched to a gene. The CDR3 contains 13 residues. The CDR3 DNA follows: TGTGCCAGCAGTGTGGGACAGGAATACGAGCAGTACTTC. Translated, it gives CASSVGQEYEQYF.

The CDR3 reads CASSQAYETQYF. CDR3 DNA: TGTGCCAGCAGCCAGGCGTATGAGACCCAGTACTTC. The genes are TRBV7-6 and TRBJ2-5; the D is unclear. The CDR3 length is 12 residues. V was cut by 5 bases and J by 5 bases, with 9 bases left in between. Per the germline V gene, CDR1 is SGHVS and CDR2 is FNYEAQ. Using reference TRBV7-6 and TRBJ2-5 for the parts outside the CDR3, the full variable domain is GAGVSQSPRYKVTKRGQDVALRCDPISGHVSLYWYRQALGQGPEFLTYFNYEAQQDKSGLPNDRFSAERPEGSISTLTIQRTEQRDSAMYRCASSQAYETQYFGPGTRLLVL.

The CDR3 loop reads CASSQAGSGQETQYF. The CDR3 DNA is TGTGCCAGCAGCCAAGCGGGTAGCGGACAAGAGACCCAGTACTTC. The V call is TRBV14, the J call TRBJ2-5, with D possibly being TRBD2 (6 bases). Trimming shortened V by 1 base and J by 2 bases, and 11 bases separated the two germline ends. The length of the CDR3 is 15 residues. In germline, CDR1 is SGHDN, CDR2 FVKESK.

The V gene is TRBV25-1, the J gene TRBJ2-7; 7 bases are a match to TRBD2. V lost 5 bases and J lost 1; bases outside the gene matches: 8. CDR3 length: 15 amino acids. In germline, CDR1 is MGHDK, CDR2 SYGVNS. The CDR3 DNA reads TGTGCCAGCAGTCCCTCGGGAGGCAGTTCCTACGAGCAGTACTTC. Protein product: CASSPSGGSSYEQYF.

The CDR3 loop is CASSVSGTDQETQYF. The DNA of the CDR3 is TGTGCCAGCAGTGTTAGCGGGACAGACCAAGAGACCCAGTACTTC. The chain is built from TRBV2 and TRBJ2-5, with D possibly TRBD2 on 8 matching bases. V was pared by 4 bases and J by 0 bases, with 12 bases between. The CDR3 has 15 amino acids. Per the germline V gene, CDR1 is SNHLY and CDR2 is FYNNEI.

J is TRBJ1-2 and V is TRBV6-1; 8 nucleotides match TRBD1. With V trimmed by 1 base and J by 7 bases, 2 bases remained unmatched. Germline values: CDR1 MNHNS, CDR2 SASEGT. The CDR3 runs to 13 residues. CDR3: CASSEEQGGGYTF. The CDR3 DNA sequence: TGTGCCAGCAGTGAAGAACAGGGGGGTGGCTACACCTTC.

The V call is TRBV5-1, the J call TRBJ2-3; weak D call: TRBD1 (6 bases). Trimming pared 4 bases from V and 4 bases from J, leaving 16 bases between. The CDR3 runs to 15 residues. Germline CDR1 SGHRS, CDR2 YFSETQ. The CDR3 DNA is TGCGCCAGCAGCCCACCTCAGGGGAATGCAGATACGCAGTATTTT. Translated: CASSPPQGNADTQYF.